This T cell receptor (beta chain) came from a study of cytomegalovirus exposure and HLA in healthy donors (dated by TCRdb to 2017 to 2019). At the level of the whole study: The roughly 700 repertoires of the first cohort and the roughly 120 validation repertoires were produced on the same platform, according to a later analysis. High-throughput TCR immunosequencing, statistical association of individual TCRs with disease status, and machine learning were combined to predict cytomegalovirus infection status. A separate validation cohort of about 110 different subjects was used in addition to the approximately 670-subject first cohort. The study aimed to test whether cataloging public T cell receptors could reveal signatures of past pathogen exposure. The investigation overall reported the following: A few of the identified cytomegalovirus-associated TCR beta chains were confirmed in vitro to be specific for cytomegalovirus antigens. The authors suggested that the approach could potentially be generalized to other disease states and immunological phenotypes. The study gave a list of under 200 TCR beta chains associated with cytomegalovirus. The classifier was reported to diagnose cytomegalovirus status with high specificity and sensitivity in both the original cohort and the validation cohort. Across donors, most TCR sequences were observed very rarely, whereas some public TCRs were present in many individuals. A later analysis lacked HLA typing for the validation cohort, so it scored co-occurrence in that cohort across all 110 or so repertoires. Subsequent analysis determined that TCRs grouped into clusters in the first cohort also showed a tendency toward co-occurrence across the approximately 110 validation repertoires, and approximately 93% of cluster scores exceeded 0.

Via the germline V gene (reference sequence), CDR1 is MNHEY and CDR2 SMNVEV. There are 13 amino acids in the CDR3, from cysteine to phenylalanine inclusive. Just the 39-base CDR3 DNA is kept, in frame starting at base 1. V loses 4 bases, J loses 11 bases, and the germline ends lie 15 bases apart. Libraries were prepared through the immunoSEQ multiplex PCR assay. For the original study's pipeline: A statistical classification framework was developed to diagnose cytomegalovirus status using the catalog of TCR beta chain sequences. Sourced from immuneACCESS, this table was stored by TCRdb with only in-frame sequences that have V and J called. A share of the clones is absent; for the studies checked, an unresolved V gene accounts for under half, and the remainder has no known explanation. From that table come the V and J calls and clone size; the DNA was used to work out D and trimming. Recorded for this sample are 350,000 or so clones; about nine tenths of them occurred a single time. The top ten clonotypes cover over 0.8% of the sample.

A word on this clone: The antigen this receptor binds is unknown. Nothing much larger sits one base from this clone, and base qualities are not available.

Separate from the roughly 650-subject first cohort, the validation cohort of some 130 subjects was the group to which the donors belonged. The chain is made from TRBV27 and TRBJ1-5, with TRBD1 as a weak D call on 5 bases. This clonotype originated in a woman aged 18-29 years in good health and CMV-seronegative. The sequencing sample was made of PBMCs. The encoded CDR3 is CASSSWGGGAQHF. The nucleotide sequence is given as TGTGCCAGCAGTTCCTGGGGCGGGGGGGCCCAGCATTTT.